This record looks at one TCR beta chain sequence and its context. CDR3 size: 16 residues. J was trimmed by 6 bases and V by 3 bases; bases with no gene match: 8. Germline CDR1 reads LGHDT; CDR2 reads YNNKEL (reference sequence). The sample belongs to a study of early T cells in non-severe SARS-CoV-2 infection. One entry per CDR3 protein, called by TCRdb with MiXCR from the 5' RACE reads. The table lists roughly 120,000 distinct CDR3 sequences, under 15% of them singletons. The receptor comes from an adult who was a healthcare worker with PCR-confirmed SARS-CoV-2 infection or an uninfected control (not recorded which). The sequenced sample was whole blood. The chain combines TRBV3-1 with TRBJ2-2; 9 nucleotides match TRBD2. CDR3 in DNA: TGTGCCAGCAGCCATACGGGACTAGCAGAACCCGGGGAGCTGTTTTTT. Translation gives CASSHTGLAEPGELFF.